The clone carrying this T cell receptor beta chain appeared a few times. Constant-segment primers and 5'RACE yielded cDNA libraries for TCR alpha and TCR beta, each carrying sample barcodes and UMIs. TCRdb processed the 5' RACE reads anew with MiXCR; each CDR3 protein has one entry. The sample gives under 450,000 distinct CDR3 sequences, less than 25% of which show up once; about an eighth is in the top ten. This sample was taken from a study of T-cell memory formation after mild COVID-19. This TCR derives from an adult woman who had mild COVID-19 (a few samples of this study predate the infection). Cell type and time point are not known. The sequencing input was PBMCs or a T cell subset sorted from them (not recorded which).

As DNA, the CDR3 is TGTGCCAGCAGGGAACAGGGGACCTATGGCTACACCTTC. Protein sequence: CASREQGTYGYTF. The chain has TRBV6-1 and TRBJ1-2; 7 bases fit TRBD1. The germline CDR1 and CDR2 sequences are MNHNS and SASEGT. This CDR3 is 13 amino acids long. With 6 bases clipped from V and 4 bases from J, the junction kept 5 bases outside the gene matches.